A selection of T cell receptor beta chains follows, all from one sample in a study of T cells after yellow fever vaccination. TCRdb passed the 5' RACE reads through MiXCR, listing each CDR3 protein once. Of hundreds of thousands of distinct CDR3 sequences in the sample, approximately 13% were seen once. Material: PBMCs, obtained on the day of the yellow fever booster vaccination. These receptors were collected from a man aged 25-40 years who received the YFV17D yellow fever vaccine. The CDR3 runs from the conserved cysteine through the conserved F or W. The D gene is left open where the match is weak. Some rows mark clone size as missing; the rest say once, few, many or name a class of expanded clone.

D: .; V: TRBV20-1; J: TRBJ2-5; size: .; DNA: TGCAGTGCTTCTTTAGGCGCAGCCGAAGAGACCCAGTACTTC; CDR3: CSASLGAAEETQYF
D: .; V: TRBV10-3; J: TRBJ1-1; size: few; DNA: TGTGCCATCAAACTGAACACTGAAGCTTTCTTT; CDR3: CAIKLNTEAFF
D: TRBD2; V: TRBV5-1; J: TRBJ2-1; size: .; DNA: TGCGCCAGCAGCTTGGATGGTAGCGGGGGACCCTACAATGAGCAGTTCTTC; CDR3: CASSLDGSGGPYNEQFF
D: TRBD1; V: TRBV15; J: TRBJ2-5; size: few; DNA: TGTGCCACCAGCGGTATCGGGACAGGGTACCAAGAGACCCAGTACTTC; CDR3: CATSGIGTGYQETQYF
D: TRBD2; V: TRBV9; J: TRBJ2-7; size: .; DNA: TGTGCCAGCAGCGTATCGGCGGGAGGGAACGAGCAGTACTTC; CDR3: CASSVSAGGNEQYF
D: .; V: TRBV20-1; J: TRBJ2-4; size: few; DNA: TGCAGTGCTAAGGGTAGCGCGGGTAAAAACATTCAGTACTTC; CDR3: CSAKGSAGKNIQYF
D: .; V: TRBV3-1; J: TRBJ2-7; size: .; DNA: TGTGCCAGCAGCCAAGATGAAAGGCTTGTGTACTTC; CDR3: CASSQDERLVYF
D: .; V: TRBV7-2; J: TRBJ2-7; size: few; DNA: TGTGCCAGCGGGGCGGGTGAGCAGTACTTC; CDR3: CASGAGEQYF
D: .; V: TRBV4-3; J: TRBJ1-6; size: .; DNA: TGCGCCAGCAGCCAAGATCAATTAGGGAGCTCCTATAATTCACCCCTCCACTTT; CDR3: CASSQDQLGSSYNSPLHF
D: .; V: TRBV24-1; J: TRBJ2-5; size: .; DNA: TGTGCCACCAGTGATTTCGGGGGTGAAGAGACCCAGTACTTC; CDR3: CATSDFGGEETQYF
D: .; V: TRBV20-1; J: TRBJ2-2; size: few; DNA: TGCAGTGTGGTATTGAGGAACACCGGGGAGCTGTTTTTT; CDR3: CSVVLRNTGELFF
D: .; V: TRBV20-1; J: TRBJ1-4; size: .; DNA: TGCTGTGCTCCAGGACAGTCTGCGGCAACTAATGAAAAACTGTTTTTT; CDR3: CCAPGQSAATNEKLFF
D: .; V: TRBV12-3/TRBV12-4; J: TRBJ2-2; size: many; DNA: TGTGCCAGCAGTTTTGAGGGGACCGGGGAGCTGTTTTTT; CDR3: CASSFEGTGELFF
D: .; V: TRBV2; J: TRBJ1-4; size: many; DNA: TGTGCCAGCCAATCCTCAAGAGAACGTAAATCCCTTAATGAAAAACTGTTTTTT; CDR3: CASQSSRERKSLNEKLFF
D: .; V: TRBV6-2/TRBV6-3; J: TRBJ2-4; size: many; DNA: TGTGCCAGCAGTTGGGGCCTCGGGAACATTCAGTACTTC; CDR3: CASSWGLGNIQYF
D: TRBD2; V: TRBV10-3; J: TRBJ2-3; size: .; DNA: TGTGCCATCAGTGTTGGACTAGCAGAAACTAGCACAGATACGCAGTATTTT; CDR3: CAISVGLAETSTDTQYF
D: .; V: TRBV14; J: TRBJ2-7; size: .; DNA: TGTGCCAGCAGCCGCTCAAAGTACTACGAGCAGTACTTC; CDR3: CASSRSKYYEQYF
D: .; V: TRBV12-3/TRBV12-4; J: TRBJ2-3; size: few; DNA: TGTGCCAGCAGTCAACTCTCACGGGCGACGCAGTATTTT; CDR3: CASSQLSRATQYF
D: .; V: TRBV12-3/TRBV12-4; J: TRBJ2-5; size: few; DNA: TGTGCCAGCAGTTTCGTTTTAGGGGGAACGGAGACCCAGTACTTC; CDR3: CASSFVLGGTETQYF
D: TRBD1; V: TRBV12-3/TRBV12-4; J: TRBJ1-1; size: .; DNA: TGTGCCAGCAGTACCAAGTCACAGGGGTTCACTGAAGCTTTCTTT; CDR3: CASSTKSQGFTEAFF
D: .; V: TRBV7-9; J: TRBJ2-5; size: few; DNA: TGTGCCAGCACCGGGGCGATCCTAGAGACCCAGTACTTC; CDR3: CASTGAILETQYF
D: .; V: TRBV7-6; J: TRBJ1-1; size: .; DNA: TGTGCCAGCAGCTTAGGTCTGGGGACGAACACTGAAGCTTTCTTT; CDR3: CASSLGLGTNTEAFF
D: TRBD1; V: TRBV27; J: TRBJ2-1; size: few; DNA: TGTGCCAGCAGTTTGGAACAGGGGCTAGGAGAGCAGTTCTTC; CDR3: CASSLEQGLGEQFF
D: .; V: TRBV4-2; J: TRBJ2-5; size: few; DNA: TGTGCCAGCAGCCATCAGAAAGAAGAGACCCAGTACTTC; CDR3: CASSHQKEETQYF
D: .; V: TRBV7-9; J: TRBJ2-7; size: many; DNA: TGTGCCAGCAGCTTGGTTCCGGGCTCCTACGAGCAGTACTTC; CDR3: CASSLVPGSYEQYF